The entry below describes one T cell receptor beta chain. This sample was included in a study of T cell responses to AZD1222 COVID-19 vaccine. Clones were sequenced by immunoSEQ multiplex PCR, and TCRdb holds only the in-frame ones, with some missing. The sample includes about 150,000 clones, about 92% seen only once; the top ten take more than 3%. Material: peripheral blood, obtained 28 days after the second AZD1222 dose. The receptor comes from an adult who received the AZD1222 COVID-19 vaccine.

For the CDR3, the DNA is TGTGCCAGCAGCCCTAAGCCTAGGGAGACCTACAATGAGCAGTTCTTC. It yields the protein CASSPKPRETYNEQFF. The chain joins TRBV3-1 (or the pseudogene TRBV3-2) to TRBJ2-1; D is perhaps TRBD2 (5 bases). Trimming removed 4 bases at V and 2 bases at J, with 15 bases between. The CDR3 length is 16 residues. CDR1 LGHDT and CDR2 YNNKEL come from the germline V gene (reference sequence).